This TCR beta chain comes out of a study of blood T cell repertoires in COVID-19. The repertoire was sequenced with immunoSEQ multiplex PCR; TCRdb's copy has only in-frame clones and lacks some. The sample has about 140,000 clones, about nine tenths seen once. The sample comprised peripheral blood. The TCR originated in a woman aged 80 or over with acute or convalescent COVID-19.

CDR3 nucleotides: TGTGCCAGCAGCTTGTACCCCACCAGTAAGGGCTACACCTTC. It yields the protein CASSLYPTSKGYTF. The V and J genes are TRBV5-6 and TRBJ1-2; D is unclear. Germline loops: CDR1 SGHDT, CDR2 YYEEEE. This CDR3 has 14 amino acids. V was cut by 1 base and J by 8 bases, with 15 bases left in between.